The count of the clone carrying this T cell receptor beta chain is one. The data originate from a study of T cell changes during pregnancy in multiple sclerosis. With V trimmed by 4 bases and J by 4 bases, 4 bases remained unmatched. This CDR3 comprises 16 residues. Per germline, CDR1 MDHEN and CDR2 SYDVKM. This table comes from immunoSEQ multiplex PCR, and its TCRdb copy is limited to in-frame clones, with some not included. This table has some 97,000 clones, about 90% appearing once. This TCR was sampled from a female donor with multiple sclerosis, enrolled in a pregnancy study. The chain combines TRBV28 with TRBJ2-1; 13 nucleotides agree with TRBD2. The sample consisted of peripheral blood, taken after pregnancy. CDR3 in amino acids: CASSSTSGGAYNEQFF. The CDR3 DNA is TGTGCCAGCAGTTCTACTAGCGGGGGGGCATACAATGAGCAGTTCTTC.